This TCR beta chain was identified in a study of cytomegalovirus exposure and HLA in healthy donors. Germline V CDR1 and CDR2: LNHDA, SQIVND (reference sequence). Losses at the gene ends were 4 bases for V and 7 bases for J; bases not matched to a gene: 4. This CDR3 spans 14 amino acids. The PCR was carried out with 60 Vbeta primers and 13 Jbeta primers. Original methodology: About 10 million of some 80 million unique TCR beta chains were shared, per a later count. Profiling relied on immunoSEQ multiplex PCR, and the TCRdb table lists in-frame clones only, not all of them. Clonal size and the V and J genes are those of that table, whereas D and trimming came from the DNA. The sample has more than 95,000 clones, approximately 75% seen once. To note about this clone: What it binds is unknown.

Study conclusions and caveats: As a later analysis revealed, the rate of TCR association differed by HLA locus, with DRB1 most and HLA-C fewest. Earlier analysis yielded a pattern in which most TCR beta V segments were productive about 90% or about 30% of the time.

Specimen: PBMCs. The chain combines TRBV19 with TRBJ1-5, with 10 bases lining up with TRBD1. The TCR sequence derives from a man between 45 and 60 years old in good health and CMV-seropositive. CDR3 sequence (DNA): TGTGCCAGTAGTAGGGACAGGGGCGCCCAGCCCCAGCATTTT. This sequence encodes CASSRDRGAQPQHF. Supplemented by reference TRBV19 and TRBJ1-5, the full variable domain reads DGGITQSPKYLFRKEGQNVTLSCEQNLNHDAMYWYRQDPGQGLRLIYYSQIVNDFQKGDIAEGYSVSREKKESFPLTVTSAQKNPTAFYLCASSRDRGAQPQHFGDGTRLSIL.